This paragraph reports one TCR beta chain. Its antigen is undetermined. This sample was included in a study of cytomegalovirus exposure and HLA in healthy donors. This CDR3 contains 16 residues. Trimming cost V 2 bases and J 6 bases; bases outside gene matches: 8. Germline V gene sequence: CDR1 SGHRS, CDR2 YFSETQ. General study results and limits: Analysis performed later showed TCR beta chains linked to HLA being more clonally expanded than equally common others.

Both 60 Vbeta primers and 13 Jbeta primers went into the PCR. Generated by immunoSEQ multiplex PCR, the TCRdb table keeps only in-frame clones and is missing some. Here the sample spans 100,000 to 150,000 clones, roughly 78% being singletons. Sequencing input: PBMCs. The chain links TRBV5-1 to TRBJ2-7, with TRBD2 matching over 13 bases. This receptor was obtained from a man aged 35 to 55 in good health and CMV-seronegative. Written as DNA, the CDR3 is TGCGCCAGCAGCTTATCACTAGCGGGAGGGCCCTCCGAGCAGTACTTC. It translates to CASSLSLAGGPSEQYF.